This is a list of T cell receptor beta chains from one sample in a study of blood T cells in healthy people across ages. TCRdb reanalysed the 5' RACE reads using MiXCR and keeps one entry per CDR3 protein. The data hold about 1 million distinct CDR3 sequences, with approximately 25% observed a single time. The same data also went into a second study, on T cells of mothers and their children.

The sample comprised blood. Receptors originate from a girl aged 2 to 9 in good health. CDR3s include the opening cysteine and the closing phenylalanine or tryptophan. Each record gives: clone size, D gene, V gene, J gene, CDR3 protein, CDR3 DNA. The D gene is left open where the match is weak. Clone size, where shown, is once, few, many, or a class for clones that have expanded.

clone size: .
D gene: TRBD1
V gene: TRBV29-1
J gene: TRBJ1-2
CDR3 protein: CSGRTGIDGYTF
CDR3 DNA: TGCAGCGGGCGGACAGGCATAGATGGCTACACCTTC

clone size: .
D gene: TRBD1
V gene: TRBV5-1
J gene: TRBJ2-1
CDR3 protein: CASSGWDRGSYSEQFF
CDR3 DNA: TGCGCCAGCAGCGGATGGGACAGGGGCTCCTACAGTGAGCAGTTCTTC

clone size: .
D gene: .
V gene: TRBV7-6
J gene: TRBJ2-3
CDR3 protein: CASSLLYSDTQYF
CDR3 DNA: TGTGCCAGCAGCTTGCTTTATTCGGATACGCAGTATTTT

clone size: .
D gene: .
V gene: TRBV4-3
J gene: TRBJ2-5
CDR3 protein: CASSQGLTGPGTQYF
CDR3 DNA: TGCGCCAGCAGCCAAGGCCTAACAGGTCCTGGGACCCAGTACTTC

clone size: few
D gene: TRBD1
V gene: TRBV12-3/TRBV12-4
J gene: TRBJ2-1
CDR3 protein: CASSGQVSYNEQFF
CDR3 DNA: TGTGCCAGCAGCGGACAGGTATCATACAATGAGCAGTTCTTC

clone size: few
D gene: .
V gene: TRBV5-1
J gene: TRBJ2-7
CDR3 protein: CASSFRDQRGGYYEQYF
CDR3 DNA: TGCGCCAGCAGCTTCCGGGACCAAAGAGGGGGGTACTACGAGCAGTACTTC

clone size: few
D gene: .
V gene: TRBV29-1
J gene: TRBJ2-3
CDR3 protein: CSVLGPNTDTQYF
CDR3 DNA: TGCAGCGTTTTAGGACCAAACACAGATACGCAGTATTTT

clone size: .
D gene: TRBD2
V gene: TRBV10-3
J gene: TRBJ2-5
CDR3 protein: CAIRPSGQETQYF
CDR3 DNA: TGTGCCATCAGGCCTAGCGGACAAGAGACCCAGTACTTC

clone size: .
D gene: TRBD2
V gene: TRBV29-1
J gene: TRBJ2-4
CDR3 protein: CSVAGTSKNIQYF
CDR3 DNA: TGCAGCGTGGCCGGGACTAGTAAAAACATTCAGTACTTC

clone size: .
D gene: .
V gene: TRBV7-2
J gene: TRBJ2-3
CDR3 protein: CASSPPSIDTQYF
CDR3 DNA: TGTGCCAGCAGCCCCCCTAGCATCGATACGCAGTATTTT

clone size: once
D gene: .
V gene: TRBV7-9
J gene: TRBJ2-1
CDR3 protein: CASSPGEIGVNEQFF
CDR3 DNA: TGTGCCAGCAGCCCCGGCGAGATTGGGGTCAATGAGCAGTTCTTC

clone size: .
D gene: TRBD2
V gene: TRBV10-3
J gene: TRBJ2-5
CDR3 protein: CAISEIGREVVWETQYF
CDR3 DNA: TGTGCCATCAGTGAGATCGGGCGGGAGGTTGTGTGGGAGACCCAGTACTTC

clone size: few
D gene: TRBD2
V gene: TRBV5-1
J gene: TRBJ2-1
CDR3 protein: CAGSLEPAGGLEQFF
CDR3 DNA: TGCGCCGGCAGCTTGGAGCCAGCGGGAGGGCTTGAGCAGTTCTTC

clone size: .
D gene: .
V gene: TRBV6-6
J gene: TRBJ2-1
CDR3 protein: CASRSTGFPYNEQFF
CDR3 DNA: TGTGCCAGCAGGTCCACAGGGTTTCCCTACAATGAGCAGTTCTTC

clone size: .
D gene: TRBD2
V gene: TRBV12-3/TRBV12-4
J gene: TRBJ2-1
CDR3 protein: CASKLGTSASVEQFF
CDR3 DNA: TGTGCCAGCAAACTCGGGACTAGCGCCTCCGTTGAGCAGTTCTTC

clone size: .
D gene: .
V gene: TRBV29-1
J gene: TRBJ2-7
CDR3 protein: CSVLKSSYEQYF
CDR3 DNA: TGCAGCGTACTGAAGAGCTCCTACGAGCAGTACTTC

clone size: .
D gene: TRBD1
V gene: TRBV20-1
J gene: TRBJ2-4
CDR3 protein: CSARETGRNIQYF
CDR3 DNA: TGCAGTGCTAGAGAGACAGGGAGAAACATTCAGTACTTC

clone size: few
D gene: TRBD1
V gene: TRBV7-3
J gene: TRBJ2-7
CDR3 protein: CASSLTQGAWSEQYF
CDR3 DNA: TGTGCCAGCAGCTTGACACAGGGGGCCTGGTCCGAGCAGTACTTC

clone size: many
D gene: .
V gene: TRBV28
J gene: TRBJ2-7
CDR3 protein: CASSLGTEQYF
CDR3 DNA: TGTGCCAGCAGTTTAGGTACCGAGCAGTACTTC

clone size: .
D gene: TRBD2
V gene: TRBV5-1
J gene: TRBJ2-7
CDR3 protein: CASSWAGASSYEQYF
CDR3 DNA: TGCGCCAGCAGCTGGGCGGGAGCGAGCTCCTACGAGCAGTACTTC

clone size: .
D gene: TRBD1
V gene: TRBV4-3
J gene: TRBJ2-7
CDR3 protein: CASSQVTGAQQYF
CDR3 DNA: TGCGCCAGCAGCCAGGTCACAGGGGCCCAGCAGTACTTC

clone size: few
D gene: .
V gene: TRBV11-3
J gene: TRBJ2-5
CDR3 protein: CASSLESAGAETQYF
CDR3 DNA: TGTGCCAGCAGCTTAGAATCGGCAGGAGCAGAGACCCAGTACTTC